A selection of T cell receptor beta chains follows, all from one sample in a study of spatial heterogeneity in lung cancer. TCRdb passed the 5' RACE reads through MiXCR, listing each CDR3 protein once. The sample lists 60,000 to 90,000 distinct CDR3 sequences; 8% were seen once. The input for sequencing was PBMCs, taken at surgery. The receptor set was obtained from a male donor with early-stage non-small cell lung cancer. Both conserved end residues are part of each CDR3. Fields, in order: CDR3 protein, CDR3 DNA, V gene, J gene, D gene, clone size. A D gene is named only where the DNA matches it firmly. Expanded clones get a size class; other rows say once, few or many, or leave the size out.

CASRPYPRAYEQYF	TGTGCCAGCAGACCCTACCCCAGAGCCTACGAGCAGTACTTC	TRBV6-5	TRBJ2-7	NA	few
CASSVSVAGVGEQFF	TGTGCCAGCAGCGTAAGCGTAGCGGGAGTAGGAGAGCAGTTCTTC	TRBV9	TRBJ2-1	TRBD2	many
CASSLMGGDSYEQYF	TGTGCCAGCAGCTTAATGGGTGGGGACTCCTACGAGCAGTACTTC	TRBV7-6	TRBJ2-7	NA	once
CASSENLGSLEQYF	TGTGCCAGCAGTGAGAACCTAGGATCCCTTGAGCAGTACTTC	TRBV2	TRBJ2-7	NA	many
CSVELAGALQYF	TGCAGCGTTGAACTAGCGGGAGCTCTGCAGTACTTC	TRBV29-1	TRBJ2-7	TRBD2	many
CSALPGQGAKSYEQYF	TGCAGTGCTCTCCCGGGACAGGGGGCTAAGTCCTACGAGCAGTACTTC	TRBV20-1	TRBJ2-7	TRBD1	NA
CASSSPGTGGFQNEKLFF	TGTGCCAGCAGCTCACCCGGGACAGGGGGCTTTCAGAATGAAAAACTGTTTTTT	TRBV7-8	TRBJ1-4	TRBD1	NA
CAWSSGLAGLDEQFF	TGTGCCTGGAGTTCGGGACTAGCGGGATTGGATGAGCAGTTCTTC	TRBV30	TRBJ2-1	TRBD2	many
CASSLGGGNTEAFF	TGTGCCAGCAGCTTAGGCGGAGGGAACACTGAAGCTTTCTTT	TRBV7-6	TRBJ1-1	NA	many
CASGENRGPFAQYF	TGTGCCAGTGGGGAGAACAGGGGGCCCTTTGCCCAGTACTTC	TRBV19	TRBJ2-5	TRBD1	many
CSARGVNEKLFF	TGCAGTGCTAGAGGAGTTAATGAAAAACTGTTTTTT	TRBV20-1	TRBJ1-4	NA	NA
CAISESMAANTGELFF	TGTGCCATCAGTGAGTCGATGGCGGCGAACACCGGGGAGCTGTTTTTT	TRBV10-3	TRBJ2-2	NA	many
CASSISGTGVIYEQYF	TGTGCCAGTAGTATCTCCGGGACAGGGGTGATCTACGAGCAGTACTTC	TRBV19	TRBJ2-7	TRBD1	NA
CATMTGVDYEQYF	TGTGCCACCATGACAGGGGTCGACTACGAGCAGTACTTC	TRBV15	TRBJ2-7	TRBD1	many
CASSLGPRGNEQFF	TGCGCCAGCAGCTTGGGGCCCCGTGGGAATGAGCAGTTCTTC	TRBV5-1	TRBJ2-1	NA	many
CASSVTGIYEQYF	TGTGCCAGCAGTGTGACAGGGATCTACGAGCAGTACTTC	TRBV2	TRBJ2-7	TRBD1	few
CASSFPTSDNEQFF	TGTGCCAGCAGCTTCCCGACTAGTGACAATGAGCAGTTCTTC	TRBV7-2	TRBJ2-1	NA	few
CSADPGSADTQYF	TGCAGCGCCGATCCAGGGTCCGCAGATACGCAGTATTTT	TRBV29-1	TRBJ2-3	NA	many
CASSLSDDSPSNEQFF	TGTGCCAGCAGCTTGTCAGATGACTCCCCAAGCAATGAGCAGTTCTTC	TRBV5-4	TRBJ2-1	NA	NA
CATRQGLAEAFF	TGTGCCACAAGACAGGGTTTGGCTGAAGCTTTCTTT	TRBV7-9	TRBJ1-1	TRBD1	few
CASSETGTSGRAYADTQYF	TGTGCCAGTAGTGAAACCGGGACTAGCGGGAGGGCCTACGCAGATACGCAGTATTTT	TRBV19	TRBJ2-3	TRBD2	few
CASSTGQPTDTQYF	TGTGCCAGCAGTACGGGACAGCCCACAGATACGCAGTATTTT	TRBV5-4	TRBJ2-3	TRBD1	many
CASSLASGTGPFF	TGTGCCAGCAGTTTAGCATCCGGGACAGGGCCGTTCTTC	TRBV27	TRBJ2-1	TRBD1	many
CASSQDRGLATNEKLFF	TGCGCCAGCAGCCAAGATAGGGGATTAGCAACTAATGAAAAACTGTTTTTT	TRBV4-1	TRBJ1-4	NA	many
CASSPTNAGATDTQYF	TGTGCCAGCAGTCCCACCAATGCGGGGGCGACAGATACGCAGTATTTT	TRBV28	TRBJ2-3	NA	many
CASSQDGSDTGELFF	TGTGCCAGCAGCCAAGACGGGAGCGACACCGGGGAGCTGTTTTTT	TRBV3-1	TRBJ2-2	NA	many
CASTKAPGNTEAFF	TGTGCCAGCACCAAGGCTCCGGGGAACACTGAAGCTTTCTTT	TRBV7-9	TRBJ1-1	NA	few
CASSIVVVNQPQHF	TGTGCCAGTAGTATAGTAGTAGTCAATCAGCCCCAGCATTTT	TRBV19	TRBJ1-5	NA	NA
CASSRGSEQYF	TGTGCCAGCAGCCGGGGAAGCGAGCAGTACTTC	TRBV9	TRBJ2-7	NA	many
CASRSGLGNEQFF	TGTGCCAGCAGAAGCGGGCTTGGGAATGAGCAGTTCTTC	TRBV7-9	TRBJ2-1	NA	NA
CASSLAHKGEQYF	TGTGCCAGCAGTTTAGCGCACAAGGGAGAGCAGTACTTC	TRBV12-3/TRBV12-4	TRBJ2-7	NA	many
CASSHGQGGSNEQFF	TGTGCCAGCAGCCACGGACAGGGGGGGAGTAATGAGCAGTTCTTC	TRBV11-3	TRBJ2-1	TRBD1	few
CASRDSNYGYTF	TGTGCCAGCCGGGACAGTAACTATGGCTACACCTTC	TRBV6-2/TRBV6-3	TRBJ1-2	TRBD1	many
CASSPIGGPNEQFF	TGCGCCAGCAGCCCCATTGGGGGGCCCAATGAGCAGTTCTTC	TRBV5-1	TRBJ2-1	NA	NA
CASSLHRTNTGELFF	TGTGCCAGCAGTTTACACAGGACGAACACCGGGGAGCTGTTTTTT	TRBV27	TRBJ2-2	NA	NA
CASSQDLPNMNTEAFF	TGCGCCAGCAGCCAAGATCTTCCGAACATGAACACTGAAGCTTTCTTT	TRBV4-3	TRBJ1-1	NA	medium-sized
CASSQDPTGGGYTF	TGCGCCAGCAGCCAAGATCCCACGGGTGGTGGCTACACCTTC	TRBV4-1	TRBJ1-2	NA	many
CASSLGPMKGAVYGYTF	TGTGCCAGCAGTTTAGGACCTATGAAGGGGGCCGTCTATGGCTACACCTTC	TRBV12-3/TRBV12-4	TRBJ1-2	TRBD1	NA
CASSLSGNHLYTDTQYF	TGTGCCAGCAGTTTATCGGGGAATCACCTTTACACAGATACGCAGTATTTT	TRBV27	TRBJ2-3	NA	many
CASSLGVRTEAFF	TGTGCCAGCAGCTTAGGGGTGCGCACTGAAGCTTTCTTT	TRBV11-3	TRBJ1-1	NA	NA
CAISGPSDTQYF	TGTGCCATCAGTGGACCCTCGGATACGCAGTATTTT	TRBV10-3	TRBJ2-3	NA	NA
CASSFQEVEAFF	TGTGCCAGCAGCTTTCAGGAGGTTGAAGCTTTCTTT	TRBV5-5	TRBJ1-1	NA	few
CSVVQGAEAFF	TGCAGCGTTGTACAGGGGGCTGAAGCTTTCTTT	TRBV29-1	TRBJ1-1	TRBD1	NA
CASSAQGSPHLEQYF	TGTGCCAGCAGCGCCCAGGGGTCCCCCCACCTCGAGCAGTACTTC	TRBV7-9	TRBJ2-7	NA	many
CASSTSGSSTDTQYF	TGTGCCAGCAGTACTAGCGGGAGTAGCACAGATACGCAGTATTTT	TRBV6-5	TRBJ2-3	TRBD2	NA